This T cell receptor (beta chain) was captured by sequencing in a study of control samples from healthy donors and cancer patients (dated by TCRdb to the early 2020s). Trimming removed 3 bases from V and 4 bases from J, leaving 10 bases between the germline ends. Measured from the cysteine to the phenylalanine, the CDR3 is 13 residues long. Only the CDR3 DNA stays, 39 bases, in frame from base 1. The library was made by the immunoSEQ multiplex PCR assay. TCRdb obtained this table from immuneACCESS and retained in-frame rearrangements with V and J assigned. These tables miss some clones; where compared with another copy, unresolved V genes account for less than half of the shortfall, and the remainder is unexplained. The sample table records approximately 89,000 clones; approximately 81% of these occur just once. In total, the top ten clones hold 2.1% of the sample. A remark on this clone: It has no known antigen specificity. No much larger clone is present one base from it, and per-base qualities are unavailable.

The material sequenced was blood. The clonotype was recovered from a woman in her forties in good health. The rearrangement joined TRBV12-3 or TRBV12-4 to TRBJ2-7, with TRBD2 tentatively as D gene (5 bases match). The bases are TGTGCCAGCAGTTTGAACCGAGGGTACGAGCAGTACTTC. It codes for CASSLNRGYEQYF.